This TCR beta chain came from a study of radiation and T cells in renal cell carcinoma. Assay used: immunoSEQ multiplex PCR; TCRdb lists only in-frame clones, some missing. The repertoire holds 45,000 to 55,000 clones, with more than 80% as singletons. The V end lost 2 bases, the J end lost 6 bases, and 13 bases lay between the germline ends. CDR1 is MNHNS and CDR2 is SASEGT in the germline V gene. The CDR3 covers 14 residues. Described time point: blood 2 weeks post-SBRT. Treatment denoted: 15 Gy SBRT to primary tumor, nephrectomy 4 weeks later. The sample in question was blood, obtained from a patient whose treatment included radiotherapy and nephrectomy. The J gene is TRBJ1-1, the V gene TRBV6-1; the D is unclear. This receptor was obtained from a woman between 65 and 79 years old with renal cell carcinoma. For the CDR3, the DNA is TGTGCCAGCAGTGAAAGGGCACCGAGGGCTGAAGCTTTCTTT. It specifies CASSERAPRAEAFF.